This TCR beta chain was captured by sequencing in a study of post-analysis software for immune sequencing data. Whole-study results and caveats: Versus controls, multiple sclerosis patients showed significantly lower diversity (normalized Chao1). In patients, five or six TRBV segments were more frequent than in controls, with TRBV5-6, TRBV5-1 and TRBV20-1 among them.

The V gene end was trimmed by 6 bases and the J gene end by 6 bases; junction bases not matched to a gene: 7. This CDR3 comprises 14 residues. Unique-molecular-identifier-tagged TCR beta cDNA libraries were used. One entry per CDR3 protein results from TCRdb running MiXCR on the PCR reads. The sample has fewer than 900,000 distinct CDR3 sequences; roughly 46% are singletons. About this clonotype: Its cognate antigen is unknown.

Sequenced material: blood. This chain links TRBV12-3 or TRBV12-4 with TRBJ2-7, with 11 bases that match TRBD2. The receptor's source is a girl aged 10 to 17 with multiple sclerosis. In DNA form, the CDR3 reads TGTGCCAGCAGAAAACTAGCGGGAGCGGTCGAGCAGTACTTC. Protein sequence: CASRKLAGAVEQYF.